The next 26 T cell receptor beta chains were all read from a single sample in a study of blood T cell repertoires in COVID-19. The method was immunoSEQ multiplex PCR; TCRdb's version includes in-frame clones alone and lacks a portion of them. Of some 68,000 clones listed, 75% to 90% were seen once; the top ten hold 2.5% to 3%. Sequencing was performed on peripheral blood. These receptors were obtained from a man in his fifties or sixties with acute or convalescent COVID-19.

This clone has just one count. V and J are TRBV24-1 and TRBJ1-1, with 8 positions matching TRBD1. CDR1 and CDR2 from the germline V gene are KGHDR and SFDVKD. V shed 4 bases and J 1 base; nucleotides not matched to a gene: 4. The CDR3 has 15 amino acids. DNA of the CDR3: TGTGCCACCAGTGAAGGGGGACAGGAGAACACTGAAGCTTTCTTT. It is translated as CATSEGGQENTEAFF.

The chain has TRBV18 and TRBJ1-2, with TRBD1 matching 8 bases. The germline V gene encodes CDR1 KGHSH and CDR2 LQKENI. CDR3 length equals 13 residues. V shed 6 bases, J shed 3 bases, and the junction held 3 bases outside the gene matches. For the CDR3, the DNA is TGTGCCAGCTCTACGGGACAGGACTATGGCTACACCTTC. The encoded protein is CASSTGQDYGYTF.

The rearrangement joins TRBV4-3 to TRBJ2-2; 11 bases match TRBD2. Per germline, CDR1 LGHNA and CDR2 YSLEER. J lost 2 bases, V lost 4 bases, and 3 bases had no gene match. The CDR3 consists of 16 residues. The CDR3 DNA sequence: TGCGCCAGCAGCCTCCGACTAGCGGGAAACACCGGGGAGCTGTTTTTT. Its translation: CASSLRLAGNTGELFF.

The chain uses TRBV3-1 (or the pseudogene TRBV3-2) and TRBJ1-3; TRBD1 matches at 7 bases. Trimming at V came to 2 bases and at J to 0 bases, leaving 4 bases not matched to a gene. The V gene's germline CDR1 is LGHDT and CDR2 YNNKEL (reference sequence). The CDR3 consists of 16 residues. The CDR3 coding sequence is TGTGCCAGCAGCCAAAGACAGGGAAGCTCTGGAAACACCATATATTTT. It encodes CASSQRQGSSGNTIYF.

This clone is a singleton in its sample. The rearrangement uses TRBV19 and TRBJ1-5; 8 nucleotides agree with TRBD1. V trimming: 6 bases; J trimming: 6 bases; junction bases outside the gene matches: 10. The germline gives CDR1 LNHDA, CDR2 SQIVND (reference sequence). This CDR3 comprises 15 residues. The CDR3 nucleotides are TGTGCCAGTAGATACCTGGACAGGGAGGGTCAGCCCCAGCATTTT. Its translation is CASRYLDREGQPQHF.

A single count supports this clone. CDR3 region: CAWGTGTQYF. DNA of the CDR3: TGTGCCTGGGGGACAGGGACCCAGTACTTC. The chain links TRBV30 to TRBJ2-5; 8 bases fit TRBD1. This CDR3 comprises 10 residues. Germline values: CDR1 GTSNPN, CDR2 SVGIG (reference sequence). The trim removed 5 bases at V and 7 bases at J, leaving 0 bases unmatched.

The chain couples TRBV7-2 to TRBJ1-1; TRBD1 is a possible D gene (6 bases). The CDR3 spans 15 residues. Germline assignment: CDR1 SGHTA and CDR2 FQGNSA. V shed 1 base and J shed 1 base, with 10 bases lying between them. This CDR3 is CASSLDRARNTEAFF. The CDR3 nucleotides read TGTGCCAGCAGCTTAGACAGGGCTAGGAACACTGAAGCTTTCTTT.

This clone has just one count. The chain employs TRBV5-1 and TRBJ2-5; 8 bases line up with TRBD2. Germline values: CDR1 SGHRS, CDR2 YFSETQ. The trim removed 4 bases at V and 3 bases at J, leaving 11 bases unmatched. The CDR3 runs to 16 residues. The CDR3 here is CASSTGGSGAEETQYF. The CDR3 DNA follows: TGCGCCAGCAGCACGGGGGGTAGCGGGGCTGAAGAGACCCAGTACTTC.

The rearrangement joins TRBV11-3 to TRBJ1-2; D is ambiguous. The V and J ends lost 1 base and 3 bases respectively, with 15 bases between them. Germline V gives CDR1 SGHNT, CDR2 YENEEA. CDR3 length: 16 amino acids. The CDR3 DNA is TGTGCCAGCAGCTTAGTCCTGGACTCGCAGGACTATGGCTACACCTTC. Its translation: CASSLVLDSQDYGYTF.

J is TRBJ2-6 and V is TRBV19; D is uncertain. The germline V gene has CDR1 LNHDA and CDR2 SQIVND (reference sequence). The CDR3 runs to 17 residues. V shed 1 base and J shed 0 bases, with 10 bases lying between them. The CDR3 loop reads CASSIGAVDSGANVLTF. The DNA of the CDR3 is TGTGCCAGTAGTATAGGGGCCGTCGACTCTGGGGCCAACGTCCTGACTTTC.

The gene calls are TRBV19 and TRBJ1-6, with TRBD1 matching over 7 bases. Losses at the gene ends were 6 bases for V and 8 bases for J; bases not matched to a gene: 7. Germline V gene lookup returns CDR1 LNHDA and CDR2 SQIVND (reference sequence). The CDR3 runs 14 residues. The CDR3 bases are TGTGCCAGTAGGTTGGAGGGGGCGTATTCACCCCTCCACTTT. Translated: CASRLEGAYSPLHF.

In DNA, the CDR3 is TGTGCCATCAGTGAGCTTTCGGACAGAGACAATGAGCAGTTCTTC. Protein sequence: CAISELSDRDNEQFF. The genes are TRBV10-3 and TRBJ2-1; D perhaps matches TRBD1 (6 bases). This CDR3 has 15 amino acids. The V and J ends lost 2 bases and 5 bases respectively, with 13 bases between them. The germline gives CDR1 ENHRY, CDR2 SYGVKD.

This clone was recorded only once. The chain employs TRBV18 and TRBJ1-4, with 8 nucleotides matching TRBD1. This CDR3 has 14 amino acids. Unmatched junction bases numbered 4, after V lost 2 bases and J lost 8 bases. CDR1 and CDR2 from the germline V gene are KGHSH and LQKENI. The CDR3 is CASSPGQGGEKLFF. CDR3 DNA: TGTGCCAGCTCACCAGGACAGGGTGGAGAAAAACTGTTTTTT. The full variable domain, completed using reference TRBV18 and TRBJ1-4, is NAGVMQNPRHLVRRRGQEARLRCSPMKGHSHVYWYRQLPEEGLKFMVYLQKENIIDESGMPKERFSAEFPKEGPSILRIQQVVRGDSAAYFCASSPGQGGEKLFFGSGTQLSVL.

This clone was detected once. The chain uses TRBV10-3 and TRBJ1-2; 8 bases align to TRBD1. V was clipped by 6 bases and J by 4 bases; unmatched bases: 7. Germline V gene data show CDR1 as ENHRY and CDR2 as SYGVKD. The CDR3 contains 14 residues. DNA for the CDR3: TGTGCCATCAGCCCGGGACAGGAGGCCTATGGCTACACCTTC. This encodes CAISPGQEAYGYTF.

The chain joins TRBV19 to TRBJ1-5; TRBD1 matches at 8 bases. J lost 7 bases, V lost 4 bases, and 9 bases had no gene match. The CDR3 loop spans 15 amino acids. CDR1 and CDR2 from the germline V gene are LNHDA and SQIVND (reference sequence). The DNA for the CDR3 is TGTGCCAGTAGTACCCGACAGGGGAGGGGACAGCCCCAGCATTTT. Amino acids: CASSTRQGRGQPQHF.

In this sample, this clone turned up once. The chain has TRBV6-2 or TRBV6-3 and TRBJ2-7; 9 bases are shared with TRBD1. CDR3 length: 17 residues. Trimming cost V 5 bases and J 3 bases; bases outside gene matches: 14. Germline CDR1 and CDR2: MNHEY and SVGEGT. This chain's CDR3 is CASSKTDRGGAIYEQYF. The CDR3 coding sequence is TGTGCCAGCAGTAAAACGGACAGGGGAGGGGCTATCTACGAGCAGTACTTC.

CDR3 residues: CASSGQARETQYF. CDR3 nucleotides: TGTGCCAGCTCAGGACAGGCTCGGGAGACCCAGTACTTC. V usage is TRBV18 and J usage is TRBJ2-5, with TRBD1 matching 7 bases. Germline CDR1 is KGHSH and CDR2 is LQKENI. The trim removed 5 bases at V and 5 bases at J, leaving 5 bases unmatched. This CDR3 has 13 amino acids.

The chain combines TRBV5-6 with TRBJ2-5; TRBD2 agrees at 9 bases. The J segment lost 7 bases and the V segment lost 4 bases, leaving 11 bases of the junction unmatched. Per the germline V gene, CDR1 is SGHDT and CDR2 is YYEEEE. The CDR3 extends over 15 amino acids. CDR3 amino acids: CASSPPSGIPGTQYF. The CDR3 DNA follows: TGTGCCAGCAGCCCCCCTAGCGGGATCCCGGGGACCCAGTACTTC.

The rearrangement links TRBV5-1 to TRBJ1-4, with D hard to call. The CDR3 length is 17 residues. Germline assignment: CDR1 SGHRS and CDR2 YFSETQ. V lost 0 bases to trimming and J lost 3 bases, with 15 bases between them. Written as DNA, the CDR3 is TGCGCCAGCAGCTTGGGAACGGCCGGGAACCCTAATGAAAAACTGTTTTTT. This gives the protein CASSLGTAGNPNEKLFF.

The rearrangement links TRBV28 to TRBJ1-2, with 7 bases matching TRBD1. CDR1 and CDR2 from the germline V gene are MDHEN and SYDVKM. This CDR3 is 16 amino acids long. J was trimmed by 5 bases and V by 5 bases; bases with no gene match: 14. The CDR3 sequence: CASSPRPSTGVYGYTF. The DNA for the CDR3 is TGTGCCAGCAGTCCAAGACCCAGCACAGGGGTGTATGGCTACACCTTC.

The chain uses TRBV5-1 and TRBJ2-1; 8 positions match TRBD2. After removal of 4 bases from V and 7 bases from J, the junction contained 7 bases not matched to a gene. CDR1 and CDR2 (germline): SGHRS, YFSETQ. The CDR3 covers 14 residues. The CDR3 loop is CASSPGIAGNEQFF. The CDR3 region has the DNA TGCGCCAGCAGCCCCGGGATAGCGGGGAATGAGCAGTTCTTC.

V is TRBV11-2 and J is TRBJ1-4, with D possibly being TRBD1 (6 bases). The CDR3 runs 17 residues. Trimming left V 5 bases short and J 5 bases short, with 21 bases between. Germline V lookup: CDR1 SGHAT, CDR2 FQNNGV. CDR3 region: CASSQGSGAKGNEKLFF. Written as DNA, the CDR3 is TGTGCCAGCAGCCAGGGTTCAGGGGCGAAAGGCAATGAAAAACTGTTTTTT. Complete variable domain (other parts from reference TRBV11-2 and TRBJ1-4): EAGVAQSPRYKIIEKRQSVAFWCNPISGHATLYWYQQILGQGPKLLIQFQNNGVVDDSQLPKDRFSAERLKGVDSTLKIQPAKLEDSAVYLCASSQGSGAKGNEKLFFGSGTQLSVL.

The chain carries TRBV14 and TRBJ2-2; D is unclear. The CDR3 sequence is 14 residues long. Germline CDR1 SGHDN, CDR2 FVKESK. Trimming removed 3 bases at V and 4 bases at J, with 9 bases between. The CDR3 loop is CASSHLRSTGELFF. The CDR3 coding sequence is TGTGCCAGCAGCCACCTCCGGAGCACCGGGGAGCTGTTTTTT.

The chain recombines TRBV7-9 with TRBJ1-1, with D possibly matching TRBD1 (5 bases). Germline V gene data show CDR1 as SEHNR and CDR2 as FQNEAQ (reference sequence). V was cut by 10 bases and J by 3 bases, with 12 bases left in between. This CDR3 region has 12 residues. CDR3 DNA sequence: TGTGCCATCCCGCTAGGGGACACTGAAGCTTTCTTT. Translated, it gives CAIPLGDTEAFF.

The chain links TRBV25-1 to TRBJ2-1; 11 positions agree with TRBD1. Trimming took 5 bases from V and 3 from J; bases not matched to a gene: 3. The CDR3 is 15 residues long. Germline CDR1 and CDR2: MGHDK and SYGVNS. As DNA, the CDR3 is TGTGCCAGCAGTTACGGGACAGGGGGCTACAATGAGCAGTTCTTC. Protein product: CASSYGTGGYNEQFF.

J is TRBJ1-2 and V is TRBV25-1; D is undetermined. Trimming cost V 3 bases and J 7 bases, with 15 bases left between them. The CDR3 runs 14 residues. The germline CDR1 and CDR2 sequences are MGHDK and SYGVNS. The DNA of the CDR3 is TGTGCCAGCAGTGAGTACGGCGGCGGAGGTGGCTACACCTTC. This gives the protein CASSEYGGGGGYTF.